One TCR beta chain is described in this entry. The data were obtained in a study of T cell changes during pregnancy in multiple sclerosis. The CDR3 runs to 12 residues. Germline CDR1 and CDR2: KGHSH and LQKENI. Trimming took 4 bases from V and 5 from J, leaving 8 bases between them. TCRdb keeps only in-frame clones here, not all; method: immunoSEQ multiplex PCR. This sample has tens of thousands of clones, with 88% found just once. Sample: peripheral blood, taken in the first trimester of pregnancy. This receptor was identified in a female donor with multiple sclerosis, enrolled in a pregnancy study. The chain links TRBV18 to TRBJ2-5; tentative D call: TRBD2 (5 bases). The CDR3 DNA follows: TGTGCCAGCTCACAACAGCGGGAGACCCAGTACTTC. It encodes CASSQQRETQYF.